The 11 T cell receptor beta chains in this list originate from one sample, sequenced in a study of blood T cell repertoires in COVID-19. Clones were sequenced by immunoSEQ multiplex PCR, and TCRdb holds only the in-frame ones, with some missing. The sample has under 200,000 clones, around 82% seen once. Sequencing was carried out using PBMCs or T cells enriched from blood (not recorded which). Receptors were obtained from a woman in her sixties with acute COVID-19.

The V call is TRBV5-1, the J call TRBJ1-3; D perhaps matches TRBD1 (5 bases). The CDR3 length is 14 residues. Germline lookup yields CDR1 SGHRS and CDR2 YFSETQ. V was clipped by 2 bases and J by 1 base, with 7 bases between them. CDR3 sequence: CASSLDRSGNTIYF. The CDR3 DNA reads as TGCGCCAGCAGCTTAGACAGATCTGGAAACACCATATATTTT.

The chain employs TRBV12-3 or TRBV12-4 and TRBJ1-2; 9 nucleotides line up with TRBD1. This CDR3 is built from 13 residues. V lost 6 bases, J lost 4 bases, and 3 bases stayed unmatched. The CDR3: CASRNRGPYGYTF. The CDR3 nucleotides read TGTGCCAGCAGAAACAGGGGGCCCTATGGCTACACCTTC.

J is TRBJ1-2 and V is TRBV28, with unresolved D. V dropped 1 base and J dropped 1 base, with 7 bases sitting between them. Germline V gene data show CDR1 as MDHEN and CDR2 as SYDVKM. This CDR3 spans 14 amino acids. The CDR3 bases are TGTGCCAGCAGTTTATTGGGCAGTAACTATGGCTACACCTTC. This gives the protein CASSLLGSNYGYTF.

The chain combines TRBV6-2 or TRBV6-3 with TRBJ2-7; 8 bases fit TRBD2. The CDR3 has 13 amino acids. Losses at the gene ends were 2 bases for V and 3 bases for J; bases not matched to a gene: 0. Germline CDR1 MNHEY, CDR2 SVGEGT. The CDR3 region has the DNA TGTGCCAGCAGTTACGCGGGGGGCTACGAGCAGTACGTC. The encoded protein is CASSYAGGYEQYV.

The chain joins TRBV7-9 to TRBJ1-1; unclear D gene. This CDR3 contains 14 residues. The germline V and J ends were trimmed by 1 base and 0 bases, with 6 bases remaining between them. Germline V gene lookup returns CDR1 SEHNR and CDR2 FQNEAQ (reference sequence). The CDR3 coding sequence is TGTGCCAGCAGCTTAGTTGTCTTGAACACTGAAGCTTTCTTT. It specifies CASSLVVLNTEAFF.

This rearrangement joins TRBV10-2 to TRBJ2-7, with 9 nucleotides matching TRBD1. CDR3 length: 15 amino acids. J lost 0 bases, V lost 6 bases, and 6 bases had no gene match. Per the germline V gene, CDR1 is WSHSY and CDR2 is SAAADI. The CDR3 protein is CASREDRGSSYEQYF. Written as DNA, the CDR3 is TGCGCCAGCAGGGAGGACAGGGGATCCTCCTACGAGCAGTACTTC.

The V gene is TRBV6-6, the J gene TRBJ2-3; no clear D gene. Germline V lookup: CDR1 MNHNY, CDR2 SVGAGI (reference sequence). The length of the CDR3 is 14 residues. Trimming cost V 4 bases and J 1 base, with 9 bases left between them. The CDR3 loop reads CASSLAEGTDTQYF. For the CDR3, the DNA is TGTGCCAGCAGTTTGGCCGAAGGCACAGATACGCAGTATTTT.

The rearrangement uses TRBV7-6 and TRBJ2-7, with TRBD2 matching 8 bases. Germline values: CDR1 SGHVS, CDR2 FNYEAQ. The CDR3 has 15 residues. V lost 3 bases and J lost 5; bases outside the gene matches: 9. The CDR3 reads CASSLLSGRVHEQYF. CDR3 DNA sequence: TGTGCCAGCAGCTTGTTGAGCGGGAGAGTCCACGAGCAGTACTTC.

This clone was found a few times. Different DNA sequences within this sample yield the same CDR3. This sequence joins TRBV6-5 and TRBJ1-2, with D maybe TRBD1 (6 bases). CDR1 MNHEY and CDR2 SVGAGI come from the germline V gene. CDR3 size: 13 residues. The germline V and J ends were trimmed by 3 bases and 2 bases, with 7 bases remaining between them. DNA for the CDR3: TGTGCCAGCAGTTATACAGGGAACTATGGCTACACCTTC. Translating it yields CASSYTGNYGYTF.

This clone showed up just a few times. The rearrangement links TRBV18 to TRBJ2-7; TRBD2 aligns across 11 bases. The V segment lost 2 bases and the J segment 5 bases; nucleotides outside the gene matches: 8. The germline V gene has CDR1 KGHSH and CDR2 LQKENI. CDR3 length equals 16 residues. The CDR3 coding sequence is TGTGCCAGCTCACCAAAGTATAGCGGGGGGGGCGACGAGCAGTACTTC. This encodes CASSPKYSGGGDEQYF.

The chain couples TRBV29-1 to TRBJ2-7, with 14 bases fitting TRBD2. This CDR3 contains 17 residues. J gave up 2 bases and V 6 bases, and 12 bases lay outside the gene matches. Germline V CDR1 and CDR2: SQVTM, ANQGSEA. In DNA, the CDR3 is TGCAGCGTGACGCCGGGACTAGCGGGAGTGAAAACCTACGAGCAGTACTTC. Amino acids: CSVTPGLAGVKTYEQYF.